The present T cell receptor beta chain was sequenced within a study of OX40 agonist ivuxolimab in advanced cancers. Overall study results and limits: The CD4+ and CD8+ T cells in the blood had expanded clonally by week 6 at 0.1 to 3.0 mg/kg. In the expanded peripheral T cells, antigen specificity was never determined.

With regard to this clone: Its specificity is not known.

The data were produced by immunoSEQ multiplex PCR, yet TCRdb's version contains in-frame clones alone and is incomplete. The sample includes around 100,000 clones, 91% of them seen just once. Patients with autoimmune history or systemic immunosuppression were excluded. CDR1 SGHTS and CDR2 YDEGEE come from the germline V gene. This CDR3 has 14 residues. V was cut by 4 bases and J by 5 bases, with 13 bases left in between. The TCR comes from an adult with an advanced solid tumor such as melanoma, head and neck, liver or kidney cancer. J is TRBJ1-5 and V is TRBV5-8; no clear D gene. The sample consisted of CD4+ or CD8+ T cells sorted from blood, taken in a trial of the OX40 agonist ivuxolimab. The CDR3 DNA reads TGTGCCAGCAGCACCAGAGGGTGGGATCAGCCCCAGCATTTT. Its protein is CASSTRGWDQPQHF.